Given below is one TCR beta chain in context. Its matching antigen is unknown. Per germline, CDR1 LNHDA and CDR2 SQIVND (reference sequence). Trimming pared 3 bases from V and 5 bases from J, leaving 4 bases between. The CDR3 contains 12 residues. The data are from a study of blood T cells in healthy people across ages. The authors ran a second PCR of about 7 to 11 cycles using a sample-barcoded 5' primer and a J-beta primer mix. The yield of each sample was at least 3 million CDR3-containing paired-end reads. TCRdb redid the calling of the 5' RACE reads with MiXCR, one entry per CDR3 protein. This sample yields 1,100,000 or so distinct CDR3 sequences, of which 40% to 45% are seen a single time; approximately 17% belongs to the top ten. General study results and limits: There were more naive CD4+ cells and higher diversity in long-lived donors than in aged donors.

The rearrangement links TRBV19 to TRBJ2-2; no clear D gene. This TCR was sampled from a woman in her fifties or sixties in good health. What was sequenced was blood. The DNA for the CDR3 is TGTGCCAGTAGTATTAGGACCGGGGAGCTGTTTTTT. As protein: CASSIRTGELFF.